This is a list of T cell receptor beta chains from one sample in a study of T cells in Graves' hyperthyroidism and ophthalmopathy. TCRdb ran MiXCR on the multiplex PCR reads and lists one entry per CDR3 protein. The sample shows fewer than 350,000 distinct CDR3 sequences, approximately 12% of them seen only once. Material for sequencing was blood. These receptors all stem from a woman aged 25 to 39 with Graves' hyperthyroidism that later progressed to Graves' ophthalmopathy. The CDR3 runs from the conserved cysteine through the conserved F or W. The D gene is left open where the match is weak. Size tells how often a clone was seen (once, few, many) or the class of an expanded clone, and some rows leave it out.

CDR3 length,V gene,D gene,clone size,J gene,CDR3 protein,CDR3 DNA
12,TRBV12-3/TRBV12-4,TRBD1,many,TRBJ2-2,CASSLLQGRLFF,TGTGCCAGCAGTCTTCTACAGGGGAGACTGTTTTTT
15,TRBV12-3/TRBV12-4,TRBD1,-,TRBJ1-1,CASRDLGQGLTEAFF,TGTGCCAGCAGAGACCTAGGACAGGGACTCACTGAAGCTTTCTTT
13,TRBV11-1,-,many,TRBJ2-5,CASSYWGGETQYF,TGTGCCAGCAGCTATTGGGGAGGAGAGACCCAGTACTTC
16,TRBV7-9,TRBD2,many,TRBJ2-1,CASSAARGETYNEQFF,TGTGCCAGCAGCGCGGCCCGGGGGGAAACCTACAATGAGCAGTTCTTC
15,TRBV27,TRBD1,-,TRBJ2-7,CASSYGDSGFYEQYF,TGTGCCAGCAGCTACGGGGACAGCGGTTTCTACGAGCAGTACTTC
11,TRBV2,-,-,TRBJ1-5,CASSGPRPQHF,TGTGCCAGCAGTGGGCCCCGGCCCCAGCATTTT
14,TRBV9,-,few,TRBJ2-7,CASSVGDGDYEQYF,TGTGCCAGCAGCGTAGGGGATGGGGACTACGAGCAGTACTTC
12,TRBV10-3,TRBD1,many,TRBJ1-2,CAMGQGIYGYTF,TGTGCCATGGGACAGGGAATCTATGGCTACACCTTC
18,TRBV12-3/TRBV12-4,-,-,TRBJ2-1,CAGSSVLQGSAIDNEQFF,TGTGCCGGCAGTTCAGTACTACAGGGTTCAGCGATCGACAATGAGCAGTTCTTC
14,TRBV6-2/TRBV6-3,-,many,TRBJ1-5,CASSKLGADQPQHF,TGTGCCAGCAGCAAGCTAGGAGCCGATCAGCCCCAGCATTTT
15,TRBV7-6,TRBD1,-,TRBJ2-3,CASSLDGTATDTQYF,TGTGCCAGCAGCTTAGACGGGACAGCTACAGATACGCAGTATTTT
14,TRBV20-1,-,many,TRBJ2-7,CSARDRTGTYEQYF,TGCAGTGCTAGAGATCGCACGGGAACCTACGAGCAGTACTTC
15,TRBV3-1,-,many,TRBJ2-7,CASSQDRSGAYEQYF,TGTGCCAGCAGCCAAGATCGATCAGGGGCCTACGAGCAGTACTTC
14,TRBV5-4,-,few,TRBJ2-2,CASSSRTNTGELFF,TGTGCCAGCAGCTCAAGAACGAACACCGGGGAGCTGTTTTTT
15,TRBV5-1,TRBD2,many,TRBJ2-1,CASGTGTSGRNEQFF,TGCGCCAGCGGTACCGGGACTAGCGGGAGGAATGAGCAGTTCTTC